This T cell receptor beta chain appears in the sequencing data of a study of vaccination effects on CD4 cells after COVID-19. Whole-study context: A median of 72 days separated the second dose and sampling.

Notes on this clone: The antigen is undetermined.

Libraries were prepared by immunoSEQ multiplex PCR; TCRdb keeps only in-frame clonotypes and omits some of them. This repertoire shows almost 70,000 clones, around 70% found once; its top ten account for 1.5% to 1.7%. With the ViraFEST assay, the study expanded antigen-specific CD4+ T cells using viral peptide pools, then sequenced them. The culture ran for nine to eleven days, and then CD4+ T cells were isolated. Two-dose vaccination with either BNT162b2 or mRNA-1273 was given to the participants. The V end lost 0 bases, the J end lost 5 bases, and 12 bases lay between the germline ends. The CDR3 consists of 15 residues. Germline values: CDR1 SGHRS, CDR2 YFSETQ.

This sequence was found in a human donor who received a COVID-19 vaccine. The V call is TRBV5-1, the J call TRBJ1-5, with D unclear. The material sequenced was CD4+ T cells from PBMCs cultured with HCoV-229E spike peptides, taken after COVID-19 vaccination. CDR3 region: CASSLAPGPDQPQHF. As DNA, the CDR3 is TGCGCCAGCAGCTTGGCCCCAGGCCCCGATCAGCCCCAGCATTTT.